The 6 T cell receptor beta chains in this list originate from one sample, sequenced in a study of T cells after yellow fever vaccination. TCRdb called the 5' RACE reads again in MiXCR, with one record for every CDR3 protein. The table has more than 300,000 distinct CDR3 sequences, about 4.5% seen once. The sample was PBMCs, taken 15 days after the yellow fever booster vaccination. Receptors were obtained from a man younger than 35 who received the YFV17D yellow fever vaccine.

This clonotype has a handful of counts. The rearrangement uses TRBV15 and TRBJ1-4; no clear D. The CDR3 loop spans 15 amino acids. Germline V gene lookup returns CDR1 LNHNV and CDR2 YYDKDF (reference sequence). V was shortened by 3 bases and J by 3 bases, with 11 bases between the two germline ends. The CDR3 loop reads CATSSSSSANEKLFF. The CDR3 nucleotides are TGTGCCACCAGCAGTTCGTCCAGCGCTAATGAAAAACTGTTTTTT.

The J gene is TRBJ2-7, the V gene TRBV3-1; 9 positions agree with TRBD1. The germline gives CDR1 LGHDT, CDR2 YNNKEL (reference sequence). Unmatched junction bases numbered 10, after V lost 4 bases and J lost 6 bases. The CDR3 consists of 15 residues. The CDR3 loop reads CASSRTGTGIPEQYF. As DNA, the CDR3 is TGTGCCAGCAGCCGGACCGGGACAGGGATCCCCGAGCAGTACTTC.

This clonotype was found a few times. The rearrangement uses TRBV18 and TRBJ2-7; possibly TRBD2 for D (6 bases). CDR3 size: 12 residues. V lost 6 bases and J lost 7, with 13 bases in between. The germline CDR1 and CDR2 sequences are KGHSH and LQKENI. CDR3 protein: CASSPVGGEQYV. The CDR3 nucleotides read TGTGCCAGCTCTCCGGTTGGGGGGGAGCAGTACGTC.

This rearrangement joins TRBV29-1 to TRBJ2-1, with D possibly matching TRBD1 (5 bases). CDR1 and CDR2 from the germline V gene are SQVTM and ANQGSEA. Trimming took 6 bases from V and 1 from J, leaving 7 bases between them. This CDR3 spans 12 amino acids. CDR3: CSVRASYNEQFF. The DNA for the CDR3 is TGCAGCGTCAGGGCTTCCTACAATGAGCAGTTCTTC.

The chain uses TRBV5-4 and TRBJ1-1, with a weak D call TRBD1 (6 bases). This CDR3 contains 14 residues. Trimming cost V 4 bases and J 1 base, with 11 bases left between them. CDR1 is SGHNT and CDR2 is YYREEE in the germline V gene (reference sequence). CDR3 residues: CASSPDRTNTEAFF. The DNA for the CDR3 is TGTGCCAGCAGCCCGGACAGAACGAACACTGAAGCTTTCTTT.

The table lists this clonotype with many counts. The chain is built from TRBV24-1 and TRBJ2-3; D is ambiguous. V was cut by 6 bases and J by 6 bases, with 12 bases left in between. The CDR3 runs 13 residues. Per the germline V gene, CDR1 is KGHDR and CDR2 is SFDVKD. Here the CDR3 DNA reads TGTGCCACCAGTAGACCCGTCGCGGATACGCAGTATTTT. Translation gives CATSRPVADTQYF.